The 24 T cell receptor beta chains reported below all come from one sample, sequenced in a study of blood T cell repertoires in COVID-19. TCRdb's copy holds only in-frame clones and misses some; the assay was immunoSEQ multiplex PCR. The table includes tens of thousands of clones, 65% to 85% detected once. The source material was peripheral blood. The source is an older woman with acute or convalescent COVID-19.

The chain has TRBV2 and TRBJ1-3; D is possibly TRBD1 (5 bases). Deletions cut 7 bases from V and 0 bases from J, with 13 bases between. Germline V gene lookup returns CDR1 SNHLY and CDR2 FYNNEI. The CDR3 is 15 residues long. CDR3 region: CASTTGRISGNTIYF. CDR3 sequence (DNA): TGTGCCAGCACTACAGGACGGATCTCTGGAAACACCATATATTTT. Together with reference TRBV2 and TRBJ1-3, the CDR3 gives the full variable domain: EPEVTQTPSHQVTQMGQEVILRCVPISNHLYFYWYRQILGQKVEFLVSFYNNEISEKSEIFDDQFSVERPDGSNFTLKIRSTKLEDSAMYFCASTTGRISGNTIYFGEGSWLTVV.

The J gene is TRBJ2-7, the V gene TRBV5-5; D is undetermined. Germline V gene data show CDR1 as SGHKS and CDR2 as YYEKEE (reference sequence). Deletions cut 0 bases from V and 2 bases from J, with 9 bases between. This CDR3 region has 14 residues. Here the CDR3 reads CASSLAFFPYEQYF. Here the CDR3 DNA reads TGTGCCAGCAGCTTGGCCTTTTTCCCCTACGAGCAGTACTTC.

V usage is TRBV20-1 and J usage is TRBJ2-3; D possibly corresponds to TRBD2 (5 bases). Germline CDR1 is DFQATT and CDR2 is SNEGSKA (reference sequence). This CDR3 is 14 amino acids long. V lost 3 bases to trimming and J lost 0 bases, with 10 bases between them. CDR3 nucleotide sequence: TGCAGTGCTAGTGTCGGAGGTAGCACAGATACGCAGTATTTT. It specifies CSASVGGSTDTQYF.

The J gene is TRBJ2-2, the V gene TRBV27, with TRBD2 as a possible D gene (6 bases). Germline V gives CDR1 MNHEY, CDR2 SMNVEV (reference sequence). The CDR3 is 16 residues long. V lost 5 bases and J lost 6, with 19 bases in between. CDR3 region: CASSLLAAGQAGELFF. The CDR3 bases are TGTGCCAGCAGTCTACTAGCAGCGGGTCAGGCCGGGGAGCTGTTTTTT.

This chain joins TRBV10-3 and TRBJ1-1; D is undetermined. V was clipped by 6 bases and J by 1 base, with 15 bases between them. From germline, CDR1 is ENHRY and CDR2 SYGVKD. This CDR3 has 15 amino acids. CDR3 sequence: CAISDGGKGNTEAFF. In DNA form, the CDR3 reads TGTGCCATCAGCGACGGAGGGAAGGGGAACACTGAAGCTTTCTTT.

V gene TRBV27 combines with J gene TRBJ1-2, with TRBD1 matching over 7 bases. The junction had 13 bases not matched to a gene; V was cut back by 3 bases and J by 3 bases. Germline CDR1 and CDR2: MNHEY and SMNVEV (reference sequence). CDR3 size: 17 residues. This CDR3 reads CASSLSPGQRNYYGYTF. The CDR3 bases are TGTGCCAGCAGTTTGTCCCCGGGACAGAGGAACTACTATGGCTACACCTTC.

The chain joins TRBV5-1 to TRBJ1-4, with 7 nucleotides matching TRBD1. V lost 0 bases, J lost 2 bases, and 4 bases stayed unmatched. The CDR3 has 16 amino acids. The germline CDR1 and CDR2 sequences are SGHRS and YFSETQ. The CDR3 bases are TGCGCCAGCAGCTTGGGAGGGACAGCTACTAATGAAAAACTGTTTTTT. Amino acid sequence: CASSLGGTATNEKLFF.

The rearrangement links TRBV11-1 to TRBJ1-2, with D perhaps matching TRBD1 (6 bases). The CDR3 is made up of 15 amino acids. Germline values: CDR1 SGHAT, CDR2 FQDESV (reference sequence). The V gene lost 4 bases and the J gene lost 7 bases, with 19 bases spanning the gap. This CDR3 is CASSSDPWGGSGYTF. The CDR3 DNA follows: TGTGCCAGCAGCTCCGATCCTTGGGGGGGCTCTGGCTACACCTTC. The whole variable domain, filled in from reference TRBV11-1 and TRBJ1-2, reads EAEVAQSPRYKITEKSQAVAFWCDPISGHATLYWYRQILGQGPELLVQFQDESVVDDSQLPKDRFSAERLKGVDSTLKIQPAELGDSAMYLCASSSDPWGGSGYTFGSGTRLTVV.

V usage is TRBV4-1 and J usage is TRBJ1-1, with no clear D. V was cut by 6 bases and J by 1 base, with 15 bases left in between. Looked up from germline, CDR1 is MGHRA and CDR2 is YSYEKL. The CDR3 contains 15 residues. The chain's CDR3 is CASSLRVLSNTEAFF. In DNA form, the CDR3 reads TGCGCCAGCAGTTTGAGGGTCTTATCGAACACTGAAGCTTTCTTT.

J is TRBJ1-2 and V is TRBV28, with 7 bases aligning to TRBD1. The germline CDR1 and CDR2 sequences are MDHEN and SYDVKM. CDR3 length: 14 amino acids. The V segment lost 2 bases and the J segment 4 bases; nucleotides outside the gene matches: 4. The CDR3 loop reads CASSLRQGFYGYTF. In DNA, the CDR3 is TGTGCCAGCAGTTTACGACAGGGATTCTATGGCTACACCTTC.

The rearrangement joins TRBV28 to TRBJ2-5, with D unresolved. The CDR3 is 11 amino acids. Trimming cost V 1 base and J 9 bases, with 6 bases left between them. CDR1 and CDR2 (germline): MDHEN, SYDVKM. The CDR3 reads CASSLSRAQYF. CDR3 DNA: TGTGCCAGCAGTTTATCACGGGCCCAGTACTTC.

The genes are TRBV24-1 and TRBJ1-1, with D possibly TRBD1 on 6 matching bases. Germline assignment: CDR1 KGHDR and CDR2 SFDVKD. V dropped 5 bases and J dropped 3 bases, with 15 bases sitting between them. The CDR3 extends over 15 amino acids. For the CDR3, the DNA is TGTGCCACCAGTGGGAAGTCAGGGGTAGACACTGAAGCTTTCTTT. It codes for CATSGKSGVDTEAFF.

V gene TRBV4-2 combines with J gene TRBJ2-7, with 10 positions matching TRBD2. The CDR3 loop spans 18 amino acids. Germline V gives CDR1 LGHNA, CDR2 YNFKEQ. The V segment lost 0 bases and the J segment 2 bases; nucleotides outside the gene matches: 10. The DNA of the CDR3 is TGTGCCAGCAGCCAAGATACGAGCGGGGGGGTTAACCCCTACGAGCAGTACTTC. This codes for CASSQDTSGGVNPYEQYF.

The V call is TRBV7-9, the J call TRBJ2-2, with 8 bases lining up with TRBD2. Germline trimming cut 7 bases from V and 5 bases from J; bases unmatched to any gene: 6. Germline V gene data show CDR1 as SEHNR and CDR2 as FQNEAQ (reference sequence). This CDR3 has 14 residues. The CDR3 nucleotides are TGTGCCAGCATCAAATCGGGAGGGACCGGGGAGCTGTTTTTT. The encoded protein is CASIKSGGTGELFF.

The chain recombines TRBV9 with TRBJ1-2; no reliable D call. The V end was cut by 0 bases, the J end by 3 bases, with 9 bases between. The CDR3 spans 14 residues. Germline CDR1 is SGDLS and CDR2 is YYNGEE. The CDR3: CASSVVPQDYGYTF. DNA of the CDR3: TGTGCCAGCAGCGTAGTCCCGCAGGACTATGGCTACACCTTC.

The genes are TRBV5-6 and TRBJ2-1; D is perhaps TRBD2 (6 bases). V lost 0 bases to trimming and J lost 8 bases, with 12 bases between them. Germline V lookup: CDR1 SGHDT, CDR2 YYEEEE. This CDR3 has 14 amino acids. The CDR3 bases are TGTGCCAGCAGCTTGGAAGGACTACATGATGAGCAGTTCTTC. Translated, it gives CASSLEGLHDEQFF.

The chain couples TRBV4-1 to TRBJ1-2; 8 bases match TRBD1. This CDR3 has 16 amino acids. Losses at the gene ends were 2 bases for V and 8 bases for J; bases not matched to a gene: 13. CDR1 is MGHRA, CDR2 YSYEKL, per germline. Here the CDR3 DNA reads TGCGCCAGCAGCCAAAAGGGCATGGACAGGGCGTTCGGCTACACCTTC. The encoded protein is CASSQKGMDRAFGYTF.

The V and J genes are TRBV5-1 and TRBJ1-2; maybe TRBD1 (5 bases). The germline V and J ends were trimmed by 0 bases and 4 bases, with 10 bases remaining between them. Germline V gene sequence: CDR1 SGHRS, CDR2 YFSETQ. This CDR3 has 14 amino acids. The CDR3 is CASSLAWGVYGYTF. CDR3 DNA: TGCGCCAGCAGCTTGGCGTGGGGGGTCTATGGCTACACCTTC.

The rearrangement joins TRBV29-1 to TRBJ1-1; D possibly corresponds to TRBD1 (6 bases). V lost 6 bases and J 5 bases, leaving 16 bases between the germline ends. Germline loops: CDR1 SQVTM, CDR2 ANQGSEA. CDR3 length equals 13 residues. The DNA for the CDR3 is TGCAGCGTAGGGACACCGGGGGGGACTGAAGCTTTCTTT. This sequence encodes CSVGTPGGTEAFF.

The V and J genes are TRBV30 and TRBJ1-4, with 8 nucleotides matching TRBD1. The J segment lost 6 bases and the V segment lost 0 bases, leaving 6 bases of the junction unmatched. Germline V gene sequence: CDR1 GTSNPN, CDR2 SVGIG (reference sequence). This CDR3 spans 15 amino acids. The CDR3 nucleotides are TGTGCCTGGAGTGTGCGGGACAGGCGAGATGAAAAACTGTTTTTT. Translating gives CAWSVRDRRDEKLFF. Based on the CDR3 plus reference TRBV30 and TRBJ1-4, the full variable domain is SQTIHQWPATLVQPVGSPLSLECTVEGTSNPNLYWYRQAAGRGLQLLFYSVGIGQISSEVPQNLSASRPQDRQFILSSKKLLLSDSGFYLCAWSVRDRRDEKLFFGSGTQLSVL.

This sequence joins TRBV5-4 and TRBJ1-1, with TRBD1 matching over 11 bases. This CDR3 is built from 17 residues. Germline V lookup: CDR1 SGHNT, CDR2 YYREEE (reference sequence). J lost 1 base, V lost 8 bases, and 13 bases had no gene match. CDR3 nucleotides: TGTGCCAGAAGGACAGGGGGCGTCTGTCCATCGAACACTGAAGCTTTCTTT. Encoded protein: CARRTGGVCPSNTEAFF.

This chain links TRBV6-5 with TRBJ2-2; tentatively, D is TRBD2 (6 bases). The CDR3 extends over 12 amino acids. Germline CDR1 and CDR2: MNHEY and SVGAGI. Trimming removed 7 bases at V and 7 bases at J, with 10 bases between. The CDR3 DNA reads as TGTGCCAGCACTTCCGGGGGCGGGGAGCTGTTTTTT. Translating it yields CASTSGGGELFF.

This chain connects TRBV3-1 (or the pseudogene TRBV3-2) to TRBJ2-5, with 9 bases identical to TRBD2. The CDR3 contains 15 residues. CDR1 and CDR2 from the germline V gene are LGHDT and YNNKEL (reference sequence). V shed 8 bases, J shed 3 bases, and the junction held 10 bases outside the gene matches. The CDR3 DNA reads as TGTGCCAGCGGGACTGCGCTAGCGGGAAAAGAGACCCAGTACTTC. Translating it yields CASGTALAGKETQYF.

The rearrangement joins TRBV18 to TRBJ1-4; 7 bases map to TRBD1. Germline-derived CDR1 and CDR2 are KGHSH and LQKENI. The CDR3 spans 14 residues. The V and J ends lost 3 bases and 8 bases, in that order; junction bases with no gene match: 6. The DNA of the CDR3 is TGTGCCAGCTCACCGCCAGGGGGTAACGAAAAACTGTTTTTT. This encodes CASSPPGGNEKLFF. Full variable domain (outside the CDR3, taken from reference TRBV18 and TRBJ1-4): NAGVMQNPRHLVRRRGQEARLRCSPMKGHSHVYWYRQLPEEGLKFMVYLQKENIIDESGMPKERFSAEFPKEGPSILRIQQVVRGDSAAYFCASSPPGGNEKLFFGSGTQLSVL.